The 7 T cell receptor beta chains presented below share a single source sample, sequenced in a study of T cells in Graves' hyperthyroidism and ophthalmopathy. TCR beta CDR3 sequences were amplified from RNA transcripts. The TCR CDR3 first-round RT-PCR relied on the HTBI primer set. TCRdb itself ran the multiplex PCR reads through MiXCR, one entry per CDR3 protein. The repertoire includes approximately 430,000 distinct CDR3 sequences, roughly 14% of them detected once, and approximately 7.5% sits in the top ten. The sequencing sample was made of blood. Receptors originate from a woman aged 18-35 years with Graves' hyperthyroidism.

The CDR3 region has the DNA TGTGCCAGCAGCCAAGAACGGATCTATAATTCACCCCTCCACTTT. Translation gives CASSQERIYNSPLHF. The chain carries TRBV4-2 and TRBJ1-6; D is unresolved. The germline V gene encodes CDR1 LGHNA and CDR2 YNFKEQ. Trimming took off 0 bases at V and 3 bases at J, with 6 bases between the two ends. The CDR3 spans 15 residues.

The chain couples TRBV10-3 to TRBJ2-7; D tentatively fits TRBD1 or TRBD2 (5 bases each). The V end lost 10 bases, the J end lost 6 bases, and 22 bases lay between the germline ends. This CDR3 spans 14 amino acids. CDR1 is ENHRY and CDR2 is SYGVKD in the germline V gene. The CDR3 nucleotides are TGTGCCACCACATCGGGACCGGAGCCTGGCGAGCAGTACTTC. Translated, it gives CATTSGPEPGEQYF.

On this clonotype itself: One end of the junction varies from germline; a read error may be responsible. The chain combines TRBV5-1 with TRBJ2-2, with 9 bases matching TRBD1. This CDR3 is 15 amino acids long. Germline V lookup: CDR1 SGHRS, CDR2 YFSETQ. CDR3 sequence: CTSSTGQGTNGELFF. In DNA form, the CDR3 reads TGCACCAGCAGCACGGGACAGGGAACGAACGGGGAGCTGTTTTTT.

The chain is built from TRBV5-1 and TRBJ2-1; tentative D call: TRBD1 (6 bases). Germline V gives CDR1 SGHRS, CDR2 YFSETQ. V shed 0 bases and J shed 5 bases, with 15 bases lying between them. The CDR3 loop spans 16 amino acids. The chain's CDR3 is CASSLDGGAGDNEQFF. The DNA for the CDR3 is TGCGCCAGCAGCTTGGATGGGGGAGCAGGGGACAATGAGCAGTTCTTC.

This clonotype appeared many times. The chain employs TRBV12-3 or TRBV12-4 and TRBJ2-3; D unclear. V lost 6 bases to trimming and J lost 3 bases, with 13 bases between them. CDR3 length equals 14 residues. CDR3 region: CASSPIGRTDTQYF. Written as DNA, the CDR3 is TGTGCCAGCAGCCCTATTGGACGGACAGATACGCAGTATTTT.

This clonotype was picked up many times. V usage is TRBV11-1 and J usage is TRBJ2-3, with 7 bases matching TRBD1. Trimming removed 5 bases from V and 2 bases from J; junction bases left unmatched: 7. Germline CDR1 reads SGHAT; CDR2 reads FQDESV (reference sequence). This CDR3 is 15 amino acids long. The CDR3 loop is CASSPTGTVTDTQYF. CDR3 DNA: TGTGCCAGCAGCCCGACCGGGACAGTCACAGATACGCAGTATTTT.

This clonotype was found many times. The gene calls are TRBV4-1 and TRBJ1-4; weak D call: TRBD1 (5 bases). With 8 bases removed from V and 4 bases from J, the gap between germline ends came to 14 bases. The germline V gene encodes CDR1 MGHRA and CDR2 YSYEKL. The CDR3 spans 14 residues. The CDR3, as DNA: TGCGCCAGCGGAAGGGGTGCTTTTAATGAAAAACTGTTTTTT. Its translation is CASGRGAFNEKLFF.